The rows below give T cell receptor beta chains drawn from one sample of a study of T cell responses to AZD1222 COVID-19 vaccine. The assay was immunoSEQ multiplex PCR, and TCRdb's table has in-frame clones only and misses some. The table includes about 140,000 clones, roughly nine tenths detected once. Sequenced here: peripheral blood, sampled on day 0 of AZD1222 vaccination. All receptors come from an adult in good health. Both conserved end residues are part of each CDR3. Each record gives: clone size, J gene, D gene, CDR3 length, V gene, CDR3 protein, CDR3 DNA. A D gene is named only where the DNA matches it firmly. Size values are once, few and many counts, or a class for expanded clones, and some rows have none.

clone_size: few; j_call: TRBJ2-3; d_call: TRBD2; cdr3_length: 18; v_call: TRBV7-9; cdr3_aa: CASSLALAGGPSTDTQYF; cdr3_nt: TGTGCCAGCAGCTTAGCGCTAGCGGGGGGGCCTTCTACAGATACGCAGTATTTT
clone_size: few; j_call: TRBJ1-1; d_call: NA; cdr3_length: 13; v_call: TRBV28; cdr3_aa: CADRVLRDTEAFF; cdr3_nt: TGTGCCGATAGGGTCCTAAGGGACACTGAAGCTTTCTTT
clone_size: few; j_call: TRBJ2-1; d_call: TRBD2; cdr3_length: 13; v_call: TRBV18; cdr3_aa: CASSPRTGGEQFF; cdr3_nt: TGTGCCAGCTCACCACGCACGGGGGGTGAGCAGTTCTTC
clone_size: NA; j_call: TRBJ1-4; d_call: NA; cdr3_length: 15; v_call: TRBV19; cdr3_aa: CASSGRIATNEKLFF; cdr3_nt: TGTGCCAGTAGTGGGCGGATCGCAACTAATGAAAAACTGTTTTTT
clone_size: NA; j_call: TRBJ2-7; d_call: TRBD2; cdr3_length: 16; v_call: TRBV7-9; cdr3_aa: CASSPLSGKDPYEQYF; cdr3_nt: TGTGCCAGCAGCCCCTTGAGCGGGAAGGACCCCTACGAGCAGTACTTC
clone_size: NA; j_call: TRBJ2-7; d_call: TRBD2; cdr3_length: 15; v_call: TRBV27; cdr3_aa: CASSLSASGVWEQYF; cdr3_nt: TGTGCCAGCAGTTTGTCGGCTAGCGGGGTATGGGAGCAGTACTTC
clone_size: NA; j_call: TRBJ2-1; d_call: TRBD2; cdr3_length: 17; v_call: TRBV14; cdr3_aa: CASSLWLAGVPYNEQFF; cdr3_nt: TGTGCCAGCAGCCTTTGGCTAGCGGGAGTTCCCTACAATGAGCAGTTCTTC
clone_size: once; j_call: TRBJ2-3; d_call: NA; cdr3_length: 17; v_call: TRBV4-1; cdr3_aa: CASSQDQESGMTDTQYF; cdr3_nt: TGCGCCAGCAGCCAAGATCAGGAGTCAGGGATGACAGATACGCAGTATTTT
clone_size: NA; j_call: TRBJ2-7; d_call: NA; cdr3_length: 13; v_call: TRBV11-2; cdr3_aa: CASSRLSAYEQYF; cdr3_nt: TGTGCCAGCAGCCGCCTTTCGGCCTACGAGCAGTACTTC
clone_size: NA; j_call: TRBJ1-1; d_call: NA; cdr3_length: 14; v_call: TRBV6-5; cdr3_aa: CASRGGARGTEAFF; cdr3_nt: TGTGCCAGCAGGGGTGGGGCGAGGGGGACTGAAGCTTTCTTT
clone_size: NA; j_call: TRBJ1-4; d_call: TRBD1; cdr3_length: 15; v_call: TRBV5-5; cdr3_aa: CASSSRTGTNEKLFF; cdr3_nt: TGTGCCAGCAGCTCAAGGACAGGCACTAATGAAAAACTGTTTTTT
clone_size: NA; j_call: TRBJ2-1; d_call: NA; cdr3_length: 14; v_call: TRBV19; cdr3_aa: CASSRSSSYNEQFF; cdr3_nt: TGTGCCAGTAGTCGCTCGAGCTCCTACAATGAGCAGTTCTTC
clone_size: NA; j_call: TRBJ1-1; d_call: NA; cdr3_length: 13; v_call: TRBV12-3/TRBV12-4; cdr3_aa: CASSLAANTEAFF; cdr3_nt: TGTGCCAGCAGTTTGGCCGCGAACACTGAAGCTTTCTTT
clone_size: NA; j_call: TRBJ1-1; d_call: TRBD1; cdr3_length: 12; v_call: TRBV2; cdr3_aa: CASREGATEAFF; cdr3_nt: TGTGCCAGCAGGGAGGGGGCCACTGAAGCTTTCTTT
clone_size: NA; j_call: TRBJ2-5; d_call: TRBD1; cdr3_length: 13; v_call: TRBV5-4; cdr3_aa: CASSIGQEKTQYF; cdr3_nt: TGTGCCAGCAGCATTGGACAGGAGAAGACCCAGTACTTC
clone_size: NA; j_call: TRBJ2-5; d_call: TRBD1; cdr3_length: 20; v_call: TRBV18; cdr3_aa: CASSLGTGGDPIMSRETQYF; cdr3_nt: TGTGCCAGCTCACTAGGGACAGGGGGCGATCCTATCATGTCCCGCGAGACCCAGTACTTC
clone_size: NA; j_call: TRBJ1-5; d_call: NA; cdr3_length: 15; v_call: TRBV19; cdr3_aa: CASSSRDFYNQPQHF; cdr3_nt: TGTGCCAGTAGTAGCCGGGACTTTTACAATCAGCCCCAGCATTTT
clone_size: NA; j_call: TRBJ2-5; d_call: TRBD2; cdr3_length: 20; v_call: TRBV6-1; cdr3_aa: CASSEESGSGGPSTRETQYF; cdr3_nt: TGTGCCAGCAGTGAAGAGTCTGGGAGCGGGGGGCCATCTACCAGAGAGACCCAGTACTTC
clone_size: NA; j_call: TRBJ1-6; d_call: NA; cdr3_length: 15; v_call: TRBV5-4; cdr3_aa: CASSLDTGAASPLHF; cdr3_nt: TGTGCCAGCAGCTTGGACACGGGGGCAGCTTCACCCCTCCACTTT
clone_size: NA; j_call: TRBJ2-7; d_call: NA; cdr3_length: 11; v_call: TRBV6-2/TRBV6-3; cdr3_aa: CASSWSYEQYF; cdr3_nt: TGTGCCAGCAGTTGGAGCTACGAGCAGTACTTC
clone_size: NA; j_call: TRBJ2-5; d_call: TRBD1; cdr3_length: 13; v_call: TRBV5-4; cdr3_aa: CASSWGQGETQYF; cdr3_nt: TGTGCCAGCAGCTGGGGACAGGGGGAGACCCAGTACTTC
clone_size: NA; j_call: TRBJ1-2; d_call: NA; cdr3_length: 12; v_call: TRBV5-1; cdr3_aa: CASSGTDYGYTF; cdr3_nt: TGCGCCAGCAGCGGAACAGACTATGGCTACACCTTC
clone_size: NA; j_call: TRBJ2-7; d_call: TRBD1; cdr3_length: 15; v_call: TRBV6-5; cdr3_aa: CASSYSGQGPYEQYF; cdr3_nt: TGTGCCAGCAGTTACTCAGGACAGGGGCCTTACGAGCAGTACTTC
clone_size: NA; j_call: TRBJ2-2; d_call: NA; cdr3_length: 12; v_call: TRBV20-1; cdr3_aa: CSASDNTGELFF; cdr3_nt: TGCAGTGCTAGTGACAACACCGGGGAGCTGTTTTTT
clone_size: NA; j_call: TRBJ1-5; d_call: NA; cdr3_length: 15; v_call: TRBV5-8; cdr3_aa: CASSLMGQLNQPQHF; cdr3_nt: TGTGCCAGCAGCTTGATGGGGCAGCTCAATCAGCCCCAGCATTTT
clone_size: NA; j_call: TRBJ1-2; d_call: NA; cdr3_length: 13; v_call: TRBV7-2; cdr3_aa: CASSLDLAGGYTF; cdr3_nt: TGTGCCAGCAGCTTAGACCTGGCTGGTGGCTACACCTTC
clone_size: NA; j_call: TRBJ2-7; d_call: NA; cdr3_length: 16; v_call: TRBV13; cdr3_aa: CASSLDSGGGLYEQYF; cdr3_nt: TGTGCCAGCAGCTTAGATTCGGGGGGCGGCCTCTACGAGCAGTACTTC
clone_size: NA; j_call: TRBJ1-6; d_call: TRBD1; cdr3_length: 15; v_call: TRBV7-2; cdr3_aa: CASSLEGAHNSPLHF; cdr3_nt: TGTGCCAGCAGCTTAGAGGGGGCGCATAATTCACCCCTCCACTTT
clone_size: few; j_call: TRBJ2-3; d_call: TRBD2; cdr3_length: 15; v_call: TRBV6-4; cdr3_aa: CASSDLAGGLDTQYF; cdr3_nt: TGTGCCAGCAGTGACCTGGCGGGAGGGCTCGATACGCAGTATTTT
clone_size: NA; j_call: TRBJ1-2; d_call: NA; cdr3_length: 13; v_call: TRBV9; cdr3_aa: CASSVGLGSGYTF; cdr3_nt: TGTGCCAGCAGCGTAGGGTTGGGGAGTGGCTACACCTTC
clone_size: NA; j_call: TRBJ1-6; d_call: NA; cdr3_length: 13; v_call: TRBV25-1; cdr3_aa: CASSEVGNSPLHF; cdr3_nt: TGTGCCAGCAGTGAAGTCGGGAATTCACCCCTCCACTTT
clone_size: NA; j_call: TRBJ2-5; d_call: NA; cdr3_length: 12; v_call: TRBV2; cdr3_aa: CAGGGRPETQYF; cdr3_nt: TGTGCCGGAGGGGGACGACCGGAGACCCAGTACTTC
clone_size: once; j_call: TRBJ1-3; d_call: NA; cdr3_length: 14; v_call: TRBV5-6; cdr3_aa: CASSLLQGWNTIYF; cdr3_nt: TGTGCCAGCAGCTTACTACAGGGTTGGAACACCATATATTTT
clone_size: NA; j_call: TRBJ1-3; d_call: NA; cdr3_length: 15; v_call: TRBV2; cdr3_aa: CASSESGGSGNTIYF; cdr3_nt: TGTGCCAGCAGTGAATCTGGCGGATCTGGAAACACCATATATTTT
clone_size: NA; j_call: TRBJ2-7; d_call: TRBD1; cdr3_length: 14; v_call: TRBV9; cdr3_aa: CASSLTGGNYEQYF; cdr3_nt: TGTGCCAGCAGCCTGACAGGGGGCAACTACGAGCAGTACTTC
clone_size: NA; j_call: TRBJ1-1; d_call: NA; cdr3_length: 14; v_call: TRBV7-3; cdr3_aa: CASSGTRTAAEAFF; cdr3_nt: TGTGCCAGCAGCGGAACAAGGACAGCCGCTGAAGCTTTCTTT
clone_size: few; j_call: TRBJ1-6; d_call: TRBD1; cdr3_length: 15; v_call: TRBV30; cdr3_aa: CAWRQGPRDNSPLHF; cdr3_nt: TGTGCCTGGCGACAGGGGCCAAGGGATAATTCACCCCTCCACTTT
clone_size: NA; j_call: TRBJ2-7; d_call: NA; cdr3_length: 15; v_call: TRBV10-2; cdr3_aa: CASSELSGSVYEQYF; cdr3_nt: TGCGCCAGCAGTGAGTTAAGTGGGAGTGTCTACGAGCAGTACTTC
clone_size: NA; j_call: TRBJ1-5; d_call: NA; cdr3_length: 17; v_call: TRBV4-1; cdr3_aa: CASSHGRSGPSNQPQHF; cdr3_nt: TGCGCCAGCAGCCATGGTCGATCGGGACCGAGCAATCAGCCCCAGCATTTT
clone_size: NA; j_call: TRBJ2-1; d_call: TRBD2; cdr3_length: 15; v_call: TRBV18; cdr3_aa: CASSLGTNLYNEQFF; cdr3_nt: TGTGCCAGCTCACTGGGGACTAACCTTTACAATGAGCAGTTCTTC
clone_size: NA; j_call: TRBJ1-5; d_call: NA; cdr3_length: 13; v_call: TRBV6-1; cdr3_aa: CASSEAPGQPQHF; cdr3_nt: TGTGCCAGCAGTGAAGCGCCGGGGCAGCCCCAGCATTTT
clone_size: NA; j_call: TRBJ1-1; d_call: TRBD1; cdr3_length: 16; v_call: TRBV19; cdr3_aa: CASTSTGGGRGTEAFF; cdr3_nt: TGTGCGTCGACTTCTACAGGGGGCGGAAGAGGGACTGAAGCTTTCTTT
clone_size: NA; j_call: TRBJ1-3; d_call: NA; cdr3_length: 14; v_call: TRBV25-1; cdr3_aa: CASTQNWGGNTIYF; cdr3_nt: TGTGCCAGCACTCAGAACTGGGGAGGAAACACCATATATTTT
clone_size: once; j_call: TRBJ1-5; d_call: NA; cdr3_length: 16; v_call: TRBV19; cdr3_aa: CASRPGSGLFNQPQHF; cdr3_nt: TGTGCCAGTAGGCCGGGGTCGGGTCTCTTCAATCAGCCCCAGCATTTT
clone_size: NA; j_call: TRBJ1-5; d_call: NA; cdr3_length: 17; v_call: TRBV9; cdr3_aa: CASSLGPFRQGNQPQHF; cdr3_nt: TGTGCCAGCAGCCTCGGACCCTTCCGCCAAGGCAATCAGCCCCAGCATTTT
clone_size: NA; j_call: TRBJ1-2; d_call: NA; cdr3_length: 13; v_call: TRBV6-5; cdr3_aa: CASRGQSASGYTF; cdr3_nt: TGTGCCAGCAGAGGACAGTCTGCCTCTGGCTACACCTTC
clone_size: NA; j_call: TRBJ1-1; d_call: NA; cdr3_length: 14; v_call: TRBV19; cdr3_aa: CASSILQGPTEAFF; cdr3_nt: TGTGCCAGTAGTATACTACAGGGCCCCACTGAAGCTTTCTTT
clone_size: NA; j_call: TRBJ1-2; d_call: NA; cdr3_length: 15; v_call: TRBV6-5; cdr3_aa: CASTPSAGWGLGYTF; cdr3_nt: TGTGCCAGCACCCCCTCGGCAGGGTGGGGGCTAGGCTACACCTTC
clone_size: NA; j_call: TRBJ1-2; d_call: TRBD1; cdr3_length: 15; v_call: TRBV5-1; cdr3_aa: CASSSGQGAIYGYTF; cdr3_nt: TGCGCCAGCAGCTCGGGACAGGGGGCGATTTATGGCTACACCTTC
clone_size: NA; j_call: TRBJ1-5; d_call: TRBD1; cdr3_length: 15; v_call: TRBV6-5; cdr3_aa: CASRRDRGSNQPQHF; cdr3_nt: TGTGCCAGCAGAAGGGACAGGGGAAGCAATCAGCCCCAGCATTTT
clone_size: NA; j_call: TRBJ2-1; d_call: NA; cdr3_length: 15; v_call: TRBV7-9; cdr3_aa: CASSRSSGQKDEQFF; cdr3_nt: TGTGCCAGCAGCCGTTCGTCGGGGCAGAAGGATGAGCAGTTCTTC
clone_size: NA; j_call: TRBJ2-1; d_call: NA; cdr3_length: 13; v_call: TRBV14; cdr3_aa: CASSQGLGREQFF; cdr3_nt: TGTGCCAGCAGCCAAGGTCTCGGCCGGGAGCAGTTCTTC
clone_size: NA; j_call: TRBJ2-7; d_call: NA; cdr3_length: 14; v_call: TRBV30; cdr3_aa: CAWSVGGFSREQYF; cdr3_nt: TGTGCCTGGAGTGTTGGCGGGTTCTCGAGGGAGCAGTACTTC
clone_size: NA; j_call: TRBJ1-1; d_call: TRBD1; cdr3_length: 16; v_call: TRBV11-2; cdr3_aa: CASSLQGAGGSTEAFF; cdr3_nt: TGTGCCAGCAGCCTTCAGGGGGCGGGCGGCTCGACTGAAGCTTTCTTT
clone_size: NA; j_call: TRBJ1-5; d_call: NA; cdr3_length: 13; v_call: TRBV6-5; cdr3_aa: CASSPWGNQPQHF; cdr3_nt: TGTGCCAGCAGCCCGTGGGGCAATCAGCCCCAGCATTTT
clone_size: NA; j_call: TRBJ1-3; d_call: NA; cdr3_length: 14; v_call: TRBV6-5; cdr3_aa: CASSSDRSGNTIYF; cdr3_nt: TGTGCCAGCAGTTCCGACCGCTCTGGAAACACCATATATTTT
clone_size: NA; j_call: TRBJ1-1; d_call: TRBD1; cdr3_length: 14; v_call: TRBV5-4; cdr3_aa: CASRGRGRRTEAFF; cdr3_nt: TGTGCCAGCAGGGGCAGGGGGCGCAGGACTGAAGCTTTCTTT
clone_size: NA; j_call: TRBJ1-2; d_call: NA; cdr3_length: 11; v_call: TRBV19; cdr3_aa: CASWGFDGYTF; cdr3_nt: TGTGCCAGTTGGGGTTTCGATGGCTACACCTTC
clone_size: NA; j_call: TRBJ2-1; d_call: NA; cdr3_length: 15; v_call: TRBV6-5; cdr3_aa: CASSSSSSYYNEQFF; cdr3_nt: TGTGCCAGCAGTTCCAGCAGCAGCTACTACAATGAGCAGTTCTTC
clone_size: NA; j_call: TRBJ1-2; d_call: NA; cdr3_length: 12; v_call: TRBV12-3/TRBV12-4; cdr3_aa: CASSPGVYGYTF; cdr3_nt: TGTGCCAGCAGTCCGGGGGTCTATGGCTACACCTTC